The rows below give T cell receptor beta chains drawn from one sample of a study of cytomegalovirus exposure and HLA in healthy donors. Assay: immunoSEQ multiplex PCR; the TCRdb copy retains only in-frame clones and omits some. Of 150,000 or so clones in the sample, 70% to 75% were seen once. The sequenced sample consisted of PBMCs. Receptors originate from a young man in good health and CMV-seropositive. The CDR3 runs from the conserved cysteine through the conserved F or W.

j_call v_call cdr3_aa
TRBJ2-1 TRBV19 CASSPGASGGESRYNEQFF
TRBJ2-1 TRBV11-2 CASSLLSGRVSYNEQFF
TRBJ1-2 TRBV30 CAWSVDRGYGYTF
TRBJ2-3 TRBV7-2 CASSSRTSTDTQYF
TRBJ1-1 TRBV7-9 CASSLEGGATEAFF
TRBJ2-3 TRBV11-2 CASSQGQNPRGDTQYF
TRBJ1-4 TRBV5-4 CASSPGPGTGDNEKLFF
TRBJ2-3 TRBV14 CASSAVAGSSTDTQYF
TRBJ2-5 TRBV6-6 CASRYRQETQYF
TRBJ1-5 TRBV30 CAWSVLGRGVDQPQHF
TRBJ1-3 TRBV5-1 CASSFGGAGNTIYF
TRBJ1-6 TRBV5-4 CASSPSSTNNSPLHF
TRBJ1-1 TRBV7-2 CASSLAPGGSTEAFF
TRBJ1-1 TRBV28 CASMGSGGHTEAFF
TRBJ2-3 TRBV6-1 CASSPGGGPDTQYF
TRBJ2-3 TRBV10-3 CAISDGTSVGTDTQYF
TRBJ1-3 TRBV5-1 CASSPGTSGNTIYF
TRBJ2-1 TRBV6-5 CASSYSSGNEQFF
TRBJ1-1 TRBV5-1 CASSMGHVDTEAFF
TRBJ1-5 TRBV2 CASSEGTQSNQPQHF
TRBJ2-5 TRBV30 CATQGYQETQYF
TRBJ1-5 TRBV5-1 CASSLGREGQPQHF
TRBJ1-1 TRBV6-1 CASSEGPTGVGTEAFF